The 15 T cell receptor beta chains presented below share a single source sample, sequenced in a study of T cells after yellow fever vaccination. TCRdb re-called the 5' RACE reads with MiXCR, one entry per CDR3 protein. There are around 600,000 distinct CDR3 sequences in the sample; 9% to 15% occur only once, and under 15% lies in the top ten. The starting material was PBMCs, obtained on the day of the yellow fever booster vaccination. The receptor set was obtained from a man under 40 who received the YFV17D yellow fever vaccine.

This clonotype came up once. The chain links TRBV29-1 to TRBJ2-1, with TRBD2 identical over 11 bases. Germline values: CDR1 SQVTM, CDR2 ANQGSEA. The CDR3 is made up of 16 amino acids. Unmatched junction bases numbered 11, after V lost 6 bases and J lost 4 bases. The CDR3 loop is CSVSSGRAGVYNEQFF. CDR3 nucleotide sequence: TGCAGCGTCAGTAGCGGGAGGGCCGGGGTATACAATGAGCAGTTCTTC.

The chain links TRBV7-8 to TRBJ2-6; tentatively, D is TRBD1 (6 bases). V lost 4 bases and J 0 bases, leaving 19 bases between the germline ends. From germline, CDR1 is SGHVS and CDR2 FQNEAQ. The CDR3 is made up of 19 amino acids. CDR3 nucleotides: TGTGCCAGCAGCTCCGCAGTTGGGGGCACGGGCTCTGGGGCCAACGTCCTGACTTTC. Translated: CASSSAVGGTGSGANVLTF.

The chain employs TRBV5-1 and TRBJ2-3; D is uncertain. V was clipped by 0 bases and J by 0 bases, with 8 bases between them. The CDR3 is 15 amino acids. Germline V gives CDR1 SGHRS, CDR2 YFSETQ. The CDR3 DNA reads as TGCGCCAGCAGCTTGGCCTCAGCGAGCACAGATACGCAGTATTTT. It yields the protein CASSLASASTDTQYF.

V and J are TRBV5-4 and TRBJ2-6; TRBD1 aligns across 10 bases. The J segment lost 4 bases and the V segment lost 3 bases, leaving 13 bases of the junction unmatched. From germline, CDR1 is SGHNT and CDR2 YYREEE (reference sequence). The CDR3 spans 19 residues. The CDR3 DNA follows: TGTGCCAGCAGCTATCTCTCCGGGACAGGGGAGTCCGGGGCCAACGTCCTGACTTTC. Translating gives CASSYLSGTGESGANVLTF.

The chain has TRBV20-1 and TRBJ2-1; TRBD2 matches at 14 bases. Germline V gene data show CDR1 as DFQATT and CDR2 as SNEGSKA (reference sequence). The CDR3 is 15 residues long. V lost 3 bases, J lost 7 bases, and 5 bases stayed unmatched. CDR3 sequence reads: CSARRLAGGPNEQFF. The CDR3 coding sequence is TGCAGTGCTAGGAGACTAGCGGGAGGGCCAAATGAGCAGTTCTTC.

The V call is TRBV19, the J call TRBJ2-5; no firm D call. CDR1 is LNHDA and CDR2 is SQIVND in the germline V gene (reference sequence). Between the trimmed V and J ends, which lost 3 bases and 3 bases, there was a span of 14 bases. The CDR3 is 15 amino acids. The CDR3 DNA is TGTGCCAGTAGTATTTTGGGTCCGGCGAAAGAGACCCAGTACTTC. Amino acids: CASSILGPAKETQYF.

The rearrangement uses TRBV6-1 and TRBJ1-5; TRBD1 aligns across 12 bases. Trimming cost V 7 bases and J 7 bases; bases outside gene matches: 8. The CDR3 spans 15 residues. Germline V gives CDR1 MNHNS, CDR2 SASEGT. The CDR3 region is CASTTGQGAGQPQHF. The CDR3 DNA sequence: TGTGCCAGCACGACGGGACAGGGGGCCGGGCAGCCCCAGCATTTT.

CDR3 nucleotides: TGTGCCAGCAGTTACTCCCCTGCGGGAGTTAGAGAGACCCAGTACTTC. It specifies CASSYSPAGVRETQYF. V and J are TRBV6-5 and TRBJ2-5; TRBD2 matches 7 bases. Germline CDR1 is MNHEY and CDR2 is SVGAGI. The V segment lost 0 bases and the J segment 4 bases; nucleotides outside the gene matches: 8. The CDR3 length is 16 residues.

This clonotype was counted only a few times. Germline is not matched at one junction end, which may reflect a read error. The chain combines TRBV18 with TRBJ1-1; D gene ambiguous. The length of the CDR3 is 14 residues. Germline V gene data show CDR1 as KGHSH and CDR2 as LQKENI. The CDR3 region is CASSPQAMNTEAFF. In DNA form, the CDR3 reads TGTGCCAGCTCACCACAGGCCATGAACACTGAGGCTTTCTTT. The complete variable domain, with remaining parts taken from reference TRBV18 and TRBJ1-1, reads NAGVMQNPRHLVRRRGQEARLRCSPMKGHSHVYWYRQLPEEGLKFMVYLQKENIIDESGMPKERFSAEFPKEGPSILRIQQVVRGDSAAYFCASSPQAMNTEAFFGQGTRLTVV.

This clonotype was seen a handful of times. The CDR3 spells CASRGQGEKGQYF. Here the CDR3 DNA reads TGTGCCAGCAGAGGACAGGGGGAGAAGGGCCAGTACTTC. The chain employs TRBV3-1 and TRBJ2-5; 10 positions match TRBD1. This CDR3 region has 13 residues. The ends lost 6 bases at V and 10 bases at J; junction bases unmatched: 8. Germline V gene lookup returns CDR1 LGHDT and CDR2 YNNKEL (reference sequence).

This clonotype was counted a few times. This sequence joins TRBV20-1 and TRBJ2-5, with 9 positions matching TRBD2. The CDR3 consists of 14 residues. V lost 3 bases, J lost 4 bases, and 6 bases stayed unmatched. Germline V gene lookup returns CDR1 DFQATT and CDR2 SNEGSKA (reference sequence). CDR3 region: CSARAGGPGETQYF. The CDR3 coding sequence is TGCAGTGCTAGGGCGGGAGGGCCCGGAGAGACCCAGTACTTC.

This clonotype was observed a handful of times. The V call is TRBV1, the J call TRBJ2-4; TRBD2, the D gene given by the table, was not confirmed from the DNA. TRBV1 is labeled a pseudogene. The CDR3 is 16 residues long. Written as DNA, the CDR3 is TGCACCAGCAGCCTGACCCAAACAGGCCCTTCAAACATTCAGTACTTC. This gives the protein CTSSLTQTGPSNIQYF.

This clonotype occurred a few times. The gene calls are TRBV20-1 and TRBJ2-1; 8 bases match TRBD2. Germline CDR1 reads DFQATT; CDR2 reads SNEGSKA (reference sequence). This CDR3 region has 12 residues. V was pared by 3 bases and J by 8 bases, with 3 bases of the junction left unmatched. The CDR3 loop reads CSARSGSYEQFF. DNA of the CDR3: TGCAGTGCTAGGAGCGGGAGCTATGAGCAGTTCTTC.

The chain recombines TRBV29-1 with TRBJ1-1; D is uncertain. Trimming removed 4 bases from V and 5 bases from J, with 5 bases in between. Germline V CDR1 and CDR2: SQVTM, ANQGSEA. This CDR3 is 10 amino acids long. The CDR3 spells CSVGWTEAFF. CDR3 sequence (DNA): TGCAGCGTTGGGTGGACTGAAGCTTTCTTT. The entire variable domain, with the rest obtained from reference TRBV29-1 and TRBJ1-1, is as follows: SAVISQKPSRDICQRGTSLTIQCQVDSQVTMMFWYRQQPGQSLTLIATANQGSEATYESGFVIDKFPISRPNLTFSTLTVSNMSPEDSSIYLCSVGWTEAFFGQGTRLTVV.

This clonotype has only a few counts. The V gene is TRBV7-8, the J gene TRBJ2-1; D unresolved. CDR3 length: 14 residues. The germline gives CDR1 SGHVS, CDR2 FQNEAQ. V was shortened by 1 base and J by 5 bases, with 9 bases between the two germline ends. CDR3 amino acids: CASSLETLNNEQFF. The CDR3 DNA reads TGTGCCAGCAGCTTAGAGACCTTAAACAATGAGCAGTTCTTC.